Listed here are 22 T cell receptor beta chains from one sample, sequenced in a study of T cells in Graves' hyperthyroidism and ophthalmopathy. There were TCR beta CDR3 regions amplified from RNA transcripts. First-round RT-PCR of the TCR CDR3 relied on the HTBI primer set. A single record per CDR3 protein comes from TCRdb applying MiXCR to the multiplex PCR reads. The repertoire holds about 200,000 distinct CDR3 sequences, 17% seen once, with around 52% in the top ten. The sample consisted of blood. The receptors here all came from a woman aged 45-65 years with Graves' hyperthyroidism.

The chain is built from TRBV11-2 and TRBJ2-4; D is possibly TRBD2 (5 bases). V lost 6 bases and J 0 bases, leaving 18 bases between the germline ends. The CDR3 consists of 17 residues. The germline V gene encodes CDR1 SGHAT and CDR2 FQNNGV. The CDR3 DNA follows: TGTGCCAGCAGGACGCAAGGGTCCGGGGTAGCCAAAAACATTCAGTACTTC. It translates to CASRTQGSGVAKNIQYF.

The chain links TRBV7-3 to TRBJ2-5; D unclear. Germline assignment: CDR1 SGHTA and CDR2 FQGTGA. The CDR3 length is 14 residues. V was trimmed by 1 base and J by 2 bases, leaving 8 bases between them. CDR3 sequence (DNA): TGTGCCAGCAGCTTAAATGGGCCACAAGAGACCCAGTACTTC. This translates into CASSLNGPQETQYF.

For this clonotype: A much larger clone lies a single base off, so this may be a read error. The V call is TRBV3-1, the J call TRBJ1-4; TRBD1 might be the D (5 bases). There are 15 residues in the CDR3. CDR1 and CDR2 from the germline V gene are LGHDT and YNNKEL (reference sequence). CDR3 region: CASSQGGLGFEKPFF. CDR3 DNA: TGTGCCAGCAGCCAGGGGGGACTAGGTTTTGAAAAACCGTTTTTT.

In this sample, this clonotype turned up many times. The chain carries TRBV12-3 or TRBV12-4 and TRBJ1-1; D is unclear. V was trimmed by 2 bases and J by 0 bases, leaving 4 bases between them. The CDR3 length is 13 residues. The CDR3 is CASSLPLNTEAFF. The DNA for the CDR3 is TGTGCCAGCAGTTTACCGTTGAACACTGAAGCTTTCTTT.

V gene TRBV5-5 combines with J gene TRBJ1-5; no clear D. V shed 4 bases and J shed 4 bases, with 12 bases lying between them. CDR1 SGHKS and CDR2 YYEKEE come from the germline V gene (reference sequence). CDR3 size: 14 residues. CDR3 amino acids: CASSDGRWNQPQHF. CDR3 in DNA: TGTGCCAGCAGCGACGGACGGTGGAATCAGCCCCAGCATTTT.

As concerns this clonotype: This clone may be a read error of a much larger clone one base away. This chain uses TRBV20-1 with TRBJ2-3; 11 nucleotides align to TRBD1. V lost 6 bases to trimming and J lost 4 bases; unmatched junction nucleotides: 6. This CDR3 comprises 14 residues. CDR1 and CDR2 (germline): DFQATT, SNEGSKA (reference sequence). DNA of the CDR3: TGCAGTGCCAATCCGGGACAGGGGGCAGATACGCAGTATTTT. Translation: CSANPGQGADTQYF.

This clonotype was detected ten times or more. CDR3 coding DNA: TGTGCCAGCAGGTTACCTCGGAGCACTGAAGCTTTCTTT. Encoded protein: CASRLPRSTEAFF. The V gene is TRBV28, the J gene TRBJ1-1; D is unresolved. The V gene lost 6 bases and the J gene lost 4 bases, with 12 bases spanning the gap. Germline loops: CDR1 MDHEN, CDR2 SYDVKM. The CDR3 extends over 13 amino acids.

There are many counts of this clonotype. This chain connects TRBV5-8 to TRBJ1-2; the D is unclear. CDR1 is SGHTS, CDR2 YDEGEE, per germline. This CDR3 spans 15 amino acids. With 0 bases removed from V and 2 bases from J, the gap between germline ends came to 11 bases. Here the CDR3 reads CASSLVHGQNYGYTF. For the CDR3, the DNA is TGTGCCAGCAGCTTGGTTCACGGCCAGAACTATGGCTACACCTTC. The full variable domain, completed using reference TRBV5-8 and TRBJ1-2, is EAGVTQSPTHLIKTRGQQATLRCSPISGHTSVYWYQQALGLGLQFLLWYDEGEERNRGNFPPRFSGRQFPNYSSELNVNALELEDSALYLCASSLVHGQNYGYTFGSGTRLTVV.

Only one count was recorded for this clonotype. The CDR3 region has the DNA TGCAGTGCTAATTCGCGCCGGGAGCACTACGAGCAGTACTTC. Translation gives CSANSRREHYEQYF. The chain is built from TRBV20-1 and TRBJ2-7, with a possible D match to TRBD2 (6 bases). This CDR3 has 14 residues. Per germline, CDR1 DFQATT and CDR2 SNEGSKA (reference sequence). Trimming left V 4 bases short and J 3 bases short, with 16 bases between.

This clonotype showed up just a few times. The CDR3 is CSVETMNTEAFF. In DNA, the CDR3 is TGCAGCGTTGAGACCATGAACACTGAAGCTTTCTTT. The chain employs TRBV29-1 and TRBJ1-1, with D hard to call. The CDR3 runs to 12 residues. Germline CDR1 reads SQVTM; CDR2 reads ANQGSEA. Trimming stripped 3 bases from V and 0 bases from J, with 5 bases between.

This clonotype appeared many times. The chain uses TRBV19 and TRBJ1-1, with 9 bases fitting TRBD1. Germline CDR1 and CDR2: LNHDA and SQIVND (reference sequence). V was pared by 7 bases and J by 3 bases, with 15 bases of the junction left unmatched. The CDR3 extends over 17 amino acids. The CDR3 nucleotides are TGTGCCAGTACCATGGACAGGGGTAGTGGGTTGGACACTGAAGCTTTCTTT. Translation gives CASTMDRGSGLDTEAFF.

This clonotype occurred many times. The rearrangement uses TRBV20-1 and TRBJ1-1; D unclear. This CDR3 has 13 residues. Germline V gene lookup returns CDR1 DFQATT and CDR2 SNEGSKA (reference sequence). Deletions cut 5 bases from V and 1 base from J, with 11 bases between. CDR3 sequence reads: CSALLPGNTEAFF. CDR3 nucleotides: TGCAGTGCTCTACTGCCAGGGAACACTGAAGCTTTCTTT.

This chain links TRBV3-1 with TRBJ1-3; D unresolved. Deletions cut 1 base from V and 0 bases from J, with 7 bases between. Looked up from germline, CDR1 is LGHDT and CDR2 is YNNKEL (reference sequence). The CDR3 extends over 15 amino acids. CDR3 sequence: CASSQASNSGNTIYF. In DNA, the CDR3 is TGTGCCAGCAGCCAAGCATCTAACTCTGGAAACACCATATATTTT.

The table lists this clonotype with many counts. This chain's CDR3 is CASSVSGGAEAFF. DNA for the CDR3: TGTGCCAGCAGCGTTTCCGGGGGCGCTGAAGCTTTCTTT. V is TRBV9 and J is TRBJ1-1; D is possibly TRBD1 (6 bases). The CDR3 is 13 residues long. CDR1 is SGDLS and CDR2 is YYNGEE in the germline V gene. Trimming took off 2 bases at V and 6 bases at J, with 11 bases between the two ends.

The rearrangement uses TRBV7-3 and TRBJ2-6; tentatively, D is TRBD1 or TRBD2 (6 bases each). Trimming shortened V by 2 bases and J by 3 bases, and 11 bases separated the two germline ends. This CDR3 is 16 amino acids long. Germline lookup yields CDR1 SGHTA and CDR2 FQGTGA. CDR3 loop: CASSLEGGFGANVLTF. The CDR3 DNA reads TGTGCCAGCAGCTTAGAGGGGGGATTTGGGGCCAACGTCCTGACTTTC.

This clonotype was detected many times. The rearrangement links TRBV2 to TRBJ2-3, with D perhaps TRBD1 (7 bases). Germline assignment: CDR1 SNHLY and CDR2 FYNNEI. The CDR3 has 14 residues. V lost 4 bases to trimming and J lost 5 bases, with 13 bases between them. The CDR3, as DNA: TGTGCCAGCAGTGTACAGGGGAGGCGAGATACGCAGTATTTT. This sequence encodes CASSVQGRRDTQYF. Looking up the rest from reference TRBV2 and TRBJ2-3 gives the full variable domain: EPEVTQTPSHQVTQMGQEVILRCVPISNHLYFYWYRQILGQKVEFLVSFYNNEISEKSEIFDDQFSVERPDGSNFTLKIRSTKLEDSAMYFCASSVQGRRDTQYFGPGTRLTVL.

This clonotype was seen many times. The CDR3 loop reads CSASGLAGETQYF. CDR3 coding DNA: TGCAGTGCTAGTGGACTAGCGGGAGAGACCCAGTACTTC. V and J are TRBV20-1 and TRBJ2-5, with 11 bases matching TRBD2. CDR1 is DFQATT, CDR2 SNEGSKA, per germline (reference sequence). The CDR3 sequence is 13 residues long. Trimming removed 3 bases from V and 4 bases from J; junction bases left unmatched: 1.

This clonotype was counted many times. This chain uses TRBV3-1 with TRBJ2-1; D not resolved. CDR1 and CDR2 from the germline V gene are LGHDT and YNNKEL (reference sequence). This CDR3 has 13 residues. V was trimmed by 4 bases and J by 6 bases, leaving 10 bases between them. CDR3: CASSPTLTNEQFF. The CDR3 nucleotides read TGTGCCAGCAGCCCTACCCTAACCAATGAGCAGTTCTTC.

This clonotype has at least ten counts. The J gene is TRBJ1-1, the V gene TRBV12-3 or TRBV12-4; D is unresolved. V was clipped by 6 bases and J by 1 base, with 12 bases between them. CDR3 length equals 14 residues. CDR3 in amino acids: CASSRVVGNTEAFF. In nucleotides, the CDR3 is TGTGCCAGCAGCCGAGTGGTGGGGAACACTGAAGCTTTCTTT.

In this sample, this clonotype turned up many times. The J gene is TRBJ2-1, the V gene TRBV7-2; 8 nucleotides align to TRBD1. Trimming cost V 4 bases and J 9 bases; bases outside gene matches: 5. The CDR3 has 13 amino acids. Germline-derived CDR1 and CDR2 are SGHTA and FQGNSA. The CDR3 sequence: CASSSDRAGEQFF. CDR3 nucleotide sequence: TGTGCCAGCAGCTCGGACAGGGCTGGTGAGCAGTTCTTC.

This clonotype was detected ten times or more. The CDR3 protein is CASQTGFSQPQHF. For the CDR3, the DNA is TGTGCCAGCCAGACAGGGTTTTCTCAGCCCCAGCATTTT. J is TRBJ1-5 and V is TRBV18; TRBD1 aligns across 7 bases. The CDR3 is 13 residues long. With 8 bases clipped from V and 6 bases from J, the junction kept 7 bases outside the gene matches. Germline CDR1 is KGHSH and CDR2 is LQKENI.

This clonotype was counted many times. The chain combines TRBV20-1 with TRBJ2-7, with D perhaps matching TRBD2 (6 bases). The CDR3 consists of 14 residues. Trimming left V 5 bases short and J 3 bases short, with 17 bases between. CDR1 and CDR2 (germline): DFQATT, SNEGSKA (reference sequence). The CDR3 coding sequence is TGCAGTGCTGTAAACCCGGGACTGAACTACGAGCAGTACTTC. Translation: CSAVNPGLNYEQYF.